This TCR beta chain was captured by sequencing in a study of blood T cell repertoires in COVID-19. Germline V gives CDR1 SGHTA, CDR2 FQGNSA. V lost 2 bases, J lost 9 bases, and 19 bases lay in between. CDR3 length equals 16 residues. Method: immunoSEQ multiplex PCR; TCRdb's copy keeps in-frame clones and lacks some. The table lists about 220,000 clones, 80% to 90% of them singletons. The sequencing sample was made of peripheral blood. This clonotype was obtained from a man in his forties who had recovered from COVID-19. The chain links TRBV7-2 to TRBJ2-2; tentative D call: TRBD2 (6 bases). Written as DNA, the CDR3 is TGTGCCAGCAGCTTATGGGCCGGGAGTATCAACAGGGAGCTGTTTTTT. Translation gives CASSLWAGSINRELFF.